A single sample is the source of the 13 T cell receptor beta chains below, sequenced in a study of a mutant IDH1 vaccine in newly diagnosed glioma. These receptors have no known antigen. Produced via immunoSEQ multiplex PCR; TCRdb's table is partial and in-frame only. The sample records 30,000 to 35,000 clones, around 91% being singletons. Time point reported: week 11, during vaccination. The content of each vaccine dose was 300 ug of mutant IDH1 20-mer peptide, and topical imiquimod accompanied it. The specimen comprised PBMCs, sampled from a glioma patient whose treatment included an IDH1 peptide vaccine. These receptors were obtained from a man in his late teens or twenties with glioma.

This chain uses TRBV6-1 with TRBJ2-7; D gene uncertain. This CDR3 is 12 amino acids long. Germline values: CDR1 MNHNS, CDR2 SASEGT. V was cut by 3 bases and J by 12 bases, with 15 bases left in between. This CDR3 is CASSDLTANVYF. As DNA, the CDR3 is TGTGCCAGCAGTGACCTGACCGCTAATGTGTACTTC.

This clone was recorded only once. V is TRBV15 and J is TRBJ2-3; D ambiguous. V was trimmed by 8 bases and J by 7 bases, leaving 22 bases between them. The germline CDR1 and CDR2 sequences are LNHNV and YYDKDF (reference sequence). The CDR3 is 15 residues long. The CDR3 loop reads CATGPRQASPNTQYF. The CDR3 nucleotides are TGTGCCACCGGACCTCGGCAGGCGAGTCCAAATACGCAGTATTTT.

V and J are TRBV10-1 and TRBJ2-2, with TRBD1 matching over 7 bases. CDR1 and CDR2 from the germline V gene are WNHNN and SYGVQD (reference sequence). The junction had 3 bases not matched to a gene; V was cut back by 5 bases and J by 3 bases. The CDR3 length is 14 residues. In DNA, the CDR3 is TGCGCCAGCAGTCGACAGGGCGACACCGGGGAGCTGTTTTTT. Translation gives CASSRQGDTGELFF.

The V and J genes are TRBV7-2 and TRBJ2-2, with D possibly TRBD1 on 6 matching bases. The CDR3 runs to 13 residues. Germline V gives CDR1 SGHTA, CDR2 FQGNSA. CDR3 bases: TGTGCAAGTTCAGGGGCGAACACCGGGGAGCTGTTTTTT. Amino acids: CASSGANTGELFF.

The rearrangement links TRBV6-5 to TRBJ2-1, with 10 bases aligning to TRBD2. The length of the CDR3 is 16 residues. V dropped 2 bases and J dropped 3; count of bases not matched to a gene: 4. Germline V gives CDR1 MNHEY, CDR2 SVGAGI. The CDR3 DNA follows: TGTGCCAGCAGTTACGATACTAGCGGGATCTACAATGAGCAGTTCTTC. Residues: CASSYDTSGIYNEQFF.

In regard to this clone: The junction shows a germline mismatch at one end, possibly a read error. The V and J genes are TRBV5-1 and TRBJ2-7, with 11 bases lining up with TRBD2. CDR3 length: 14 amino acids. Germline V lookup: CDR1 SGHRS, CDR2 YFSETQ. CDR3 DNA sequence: TGCGCCAGCAGGTTGGGACTAGCGGACTACGAGCAGTACTTC. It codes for CASRLGLADYEQYF.

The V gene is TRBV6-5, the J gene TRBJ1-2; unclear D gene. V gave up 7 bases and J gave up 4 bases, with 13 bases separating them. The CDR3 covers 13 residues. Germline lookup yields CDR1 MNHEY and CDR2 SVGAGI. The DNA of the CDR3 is TGTGCCAGCATGCTGGGCGATGGCTATGGCTACACCTTC. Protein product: CASMLGDGYGYTF.

The CDR3 is CASSLYGVNTEAFF. The CDR3 nucleotides read TGTGCCAGCAGCTTATATGGGGTGAACACTGAAGCTTTCTTT. J is TRBJ1-1 and V is TRBV7-8; D is unclear. CDR1 SGHVS and CDR2 FQNEAQ come from the germline V gene. This CDR3 is 14 amino acids long. Trimming removed 2 bases from V and 0 bases from J, with 7 bases in between.

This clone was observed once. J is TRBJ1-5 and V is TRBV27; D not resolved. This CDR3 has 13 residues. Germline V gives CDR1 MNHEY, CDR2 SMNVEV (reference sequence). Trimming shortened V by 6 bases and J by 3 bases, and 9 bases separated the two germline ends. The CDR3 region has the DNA TGTGCCAGCAGCGACGGATCCAATCAGCCCCAGCATTTT. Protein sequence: CASSDGSNQPQHF.

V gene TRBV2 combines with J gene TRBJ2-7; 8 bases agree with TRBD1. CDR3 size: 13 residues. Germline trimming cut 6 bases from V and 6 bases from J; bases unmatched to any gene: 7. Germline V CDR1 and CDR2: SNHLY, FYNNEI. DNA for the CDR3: TGTGCCAGCAGGGACCGGACAGGGCTCGAGCAGTACTTC. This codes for CASRDRTGLEQYF.

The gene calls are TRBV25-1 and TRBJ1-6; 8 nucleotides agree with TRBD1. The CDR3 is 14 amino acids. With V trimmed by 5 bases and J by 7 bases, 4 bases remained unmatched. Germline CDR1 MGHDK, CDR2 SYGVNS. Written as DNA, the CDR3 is TGTGCCAGCAGTCGGGACAGGAGAAATTCACCCCTCCACTTT. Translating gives CASSRDRRNSPLHF.

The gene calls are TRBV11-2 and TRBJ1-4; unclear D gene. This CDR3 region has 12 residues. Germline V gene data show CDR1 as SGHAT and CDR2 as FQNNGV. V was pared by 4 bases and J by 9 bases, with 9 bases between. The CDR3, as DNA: TGTGCCAGCAGCTCCCAACTCCAAAAACTGTTTTTT. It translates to CASSSQLQKLFF.

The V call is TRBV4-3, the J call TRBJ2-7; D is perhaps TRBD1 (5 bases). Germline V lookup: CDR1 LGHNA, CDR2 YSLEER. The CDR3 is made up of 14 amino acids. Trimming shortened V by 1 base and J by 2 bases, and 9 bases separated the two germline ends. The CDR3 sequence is CASSQGDRAYEQYF. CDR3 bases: TGCGCCAGCAGCCAAGGAGACAGAGCCTACGAGCAGTACTTC.